What follows are 28 T cell receptor beta chains derived from one specimen sequenced in a study of blood T cell repertoires in COVID-19. Clones were sequenced by immunoSEQ multiplex PCR, and TCRdb holds only the in-frame ones, with some missing. Of approximately 90,000 clones listed, under 85% are singletons. The specimen sequenced was peripheral blood. Receptor source: a human donor in a cohort sampled during active COVID-19.

The rearrangement joins TRBV16 to TRBJ2-3; the D gene is possibly TRBD2 (6 bases). V lost 4 bases and J lost 3, with 17 bases in between. CDR1 is KGHSY and CDR2 is FQNENV in the germline V gene. The CDR3 loop spans 16 amino acids. The CDR3 coding sequence is TGTGCCAGCAGCCTCTTGGCTAGCGAGGGGACAGATACGCAGTATTTT. Protein: CASSLLASEGTDTQYF.

The chain couples TRBV2 to TRBJ2-5; possible D gene TRBD1, 6 bases. CDR1 and CDR2 from the germline V gene are SNHLY and FYNNEI. Trimming took off 1 base at V and 0 bases at J, with 12 bases between the two ends. The CDR3 is 16 amino acids. The CDR3 DNA is TGTGCCAGCAGTGAAGGTAGACAGGTCTACCAAGAGACCCAGTACTTC. It yields the protein CASSEGRQVYQETQYF.

V is TRBV29-1 and J is TRBJ1-2; 8 nucleotides line up with TRBD1. This CDR3 comprises 16 residues. Germline CDR1 and CDR2: SQVTM and ANQGSEA. Trimming took 0 bases from V and 8 from J; bases not matched to a gene: 14. As DNA, the CDR3 is TGCAGCGTTGAAGACTCCCGACAGGGGAGGGGAAAAGGCTACACCTTC. Translating it yields CSVEDSRQGRGKGYTF.

This clone came up once. The chain couples TRBV5-1 to TRBJ2-3, with 7 bases matching TRBD2. From germline, CDR1 is SGHRS and CDR2 YFSETQ. The CDR3 sequence is 14 residues long. After removal of 5 bases from V and 3 bases from J, the junction contained 6 bases not matched to a gene. CDR3 sequence (DNA): TGCGCCAGCAGGGCGGGAGACCTAACAGATACGCAGTATTTT. Protein sequence: CASRAGDLTDTQYF. Full variable domain (rest looked up from reference TRBV5-1 and TRBJ2-3): KAGVTQTPRYLIKTRGQQVTLSCSPISGHRSVSWYQQTPGQGLQFLFEYFSETQRNKGNFPGRFSGRQFSNSRSEMNVSTLELGDSALYLCASRAGDLTDTQYFGPGTRLTVL.

This clone was recorded a few times. The gene calls are TRBV19 and TRBJ1-5; 7 positions agree with TRBD1. CDR3 length: 17 amino acids. Germline CDR1 LNHDA, CDR2 SQIVND (reference sequence). V lost 5 bases and J lost 1; bases outside the gene matches: 11. The CDR3 bases are TGTGCCAGTAGTGGGACTCCGGGACAGAGGAGCAATCAGCCCCAGCATTTT. It translates to CASSGTPGQRSNQPQHF.

V usage is TRBV7-2 and J usage is TRBJ2-5; D is possibly TRBD1 (6 bases). The germline V gene encodes CDR1 SGHTA and CDR2 FQGNSA. The CDR3 spans 13 residues. V dropped 7 bases and J dropped 1 base, with 10 bases sitting between them. The CDR3, as DNA: TGTGCCAGCACTAGGGGGTCCCAAGAGACCCAGTACTTC. Amino acid sequence: CASTRGSQETQYF.

This clone has a single count. One end of the junction fails to match germline, which may point to a read error. CDR3 in DNA: TGTGCCAGCAGCCTCCTCTCCGGGCGGGTCGCTCTCTTC. Protein product: CASSLLSGRVALF. The genes are TRBV7-9 and TRBJ2-1, with a weak D call TRBD2 (5 bases). CDR1 is SEHNR and CDR2 is FQNEAQ in the germline V gene (reference sequence). The CDR3 has 13 amino acids.

V gene TRBV5-1 combines with J gene TRBJ1-1; maybe TRBD1 (5 bases). The V gene's germline CDR1 is SGHRS and CDR2 YFSETQ. CDR3 size: 16 residues. V lost 0 bases and J 4 bases, leaving 16 bases between the germline ends. The CDR3 spells CASSLAKGGEGTEAFF. CDR3 nucleotide sequence: TGCGCCAGCAGCTTGGCCAAAGGAGGGGAGGGCACTGAAGCTTTCTTT.

The chain joins TRBV28 to TRBJ1-2, with D tentatively TRBD1 (6 bases). Germline V gene sequence: CDR1 MDHEN, CDR2 SYDVKM. V lost 6 bases and J lost 8, with 13 bases in between. CDR3 length equals 12 residues. CDR3 in amino acids: CASRAAGEGYTF. CDR3 coding DNA: TGTGCCAGCAGGGCGGCAGGGGAAGGCTACACCTTC.

This clone was found a few times. The J gene is TRBJ1-6, the V gene TRBV5-4; D not certain. Germline V gene data show CDR1 as SGHNT and CDR2 as YYREEE (reference sequence). V shed 5 bases and J shed 5 bases, with 8 bases lying between them. The CDR3 covers 13 residues. Here the CDR3 DNA reads TGTGCCAGCAGGGGCGCGAATAATTCACCCCTCCACTTT. This encodes CASRGANNSPLHF.

The V and J genes are TRBV30 and TRBJ2-4, with a possible D match to TRBD2 (6 bases). With 0 bases removed from V and 8 bases from J, the gap between germline ends came to 11 bases. The CDR3 covers 13 residues. Germline V lookup: CDR1 GTSNPN, CDR2 SVGIG (reference sequence). CDR3 amino acids: CAWSVSGEDIQYF. The CDR3 region has the DNA TGTGCCTGGAGTGTCTCTGGGGAGGACATTCAGTACTTC.

The chain uses TRBV27 and TRBJ2-3; TRBD1 is a possible D gene (5 bases). Germline-derived CDR1 and CDR2 are MNHEY and SMNVEV (reference sequence). The CDR3 covers 15 residues. Deletions cut 3 bases from V and 2 bases from J, with 12 bases between. CDR3 in amino acids: CASSFRTPSTDTQYF. DNA of the CDR3: TGTGCCAGCAGTTTCCGGACACCCTCCACAGATACGCAGTATTTT.

As DNA, the CDR3 is TGTGCCAGCAGTTTTTCGACAGGGTGGATGTTCGCAGATACGCAGTATTTT. This gives the protein CASSFSTGWMFADTQYF. The chain has TRBV27 and TRBJ2-3; 7 nucleotides match TRBD1. V was pared by 3 bases and J by 4 bases, with 13 bases of the junction left unmatched. The CDR3 consists of 17 residues. In germline, CDR1 is MNHEY, CDR2 SMNVEV (reference sequence).

The chain recombines TRBV4-1 with TRBJ2-7, with TRBD1 matching over 7 bases. Germline CDR1 reads MGHRA; CDR2 reads YSYEKL. J gave up 4 bases and V 0 bases, and 9 bases lay outside the gene matches. This CDR3 has 16 amino acids. In nucleotides, the CDR3 is TGCGCCAGCAGCCAAGAAGCCGGACAGGCCCGTTACGAGCAGTACTTC. Translated: CASSQEAGQARYEQYF.

This clone was counted once. The genes are TRBV7-2 and TRBJ1-1, with 8 bases that match TRBD1. The CDR3 spans 12 residues. V gave up 3 bases and J gave up 11 bases; unmatched junction bases: 5. CDR1 is SGHTA, CDR2 FQGNSA, per germline. The CDR3 region has the DNA TGTGCCAGCAGCTTCGGGTGGGACAGGGCTTTCTTT. Its protein is CASSFGWDRAFF.

The rearrangement uses TRBV19 and TRBJ1-1; 7 nucleotides line up with TRBD1. The germline CDR1 and CDR2 sequences are LNHDA and SQIVND (reference sequence). This CDR3 contains 15 residues. V gave up 3 bases and J gave up 5 bases; unmatched junction bases: 9. This chain's CDR3 is CASSIPNRGGTEAFF. The CDR3 DNA sequence: TGTGCCAGTAGTATCCCCAACAGGGGAGGTACTGAAGCTTTCTTT. Looking up the rest from reference TRBV19 and TRBJ1-1 gives the full variable domain: DGGITQSPKYLFRKEGQNVTLSCEQNLNHDAMYWYRQDPGQGLRLIYYSQIVNDFQKGDIAEGYSVSREKKESFPLTVTSAQKNPTAFYLCASSIPNRGGTEAFFGQGTRLTVV.

This chain connects TRBV10-3 to TRBJ2-7; the D gene is possibly TRBD1 (5 bases). V gave up 5 bases and J gave up 3 bases, with 14 bases separating them. CDR1 ENHRY and CDR2 SYGVKD come from the germline V gene. The CDR3 is 14 residues long. DNA for the CDR3: TGTGCCATCAGTCAAGTGCACGACAGCTACGAGCAGTACTTC. Translated: CAISQVHDSYEQYF.

This clone came up a few times. The rearrangement links TRBV15 to TRBJ2-3; weak D call: TRBD2 (6 bases). The CDR3 consists of 16 residues. The germline CDR1 and CDR2 sequences are LNHNV and YYDKDF (reference sequence). Trimming stripped 0 bases from V and 4 bases from J, with 14 bases between. The CDR3 nucleotides are TGTGCCACCAGCAGAGAATACGGGAGTAGGGCAGATACGCAGTATTTT. This encodes CATSREYGSRADTQYF. The entire variable domain, with the rest obtained from reference TRBV15 and TRBJ2-3, is as follows: DAMVIQNPRYQVTQFGKPVTLSCSQTLNHNVMYWYQQKSSQAPKLLFHYYDKDFNNEADTPDNFQSRRPNTSFCFLDIRSPGLGDTAMYLCATSREYGSRADTQYFGPGTRLTVL.

This clone came up once. The rearrangement uses TRBV4-1 and TRBJ1-3; the match to TRBD1 covers 8 bases. Germline CDR1 reads MGHRA; CDR2 reads YSYEKL. Trimming at V came to 3 bases and at J to 0 bases, leaving 1 base not matched to a gene. The CDR3 is 15 amino acids. The CDR3 DNA reads TGCGCCAGCAGCCAGGGACAGGCCTCTGGAAACACCATATATTTT. It codes for CASSQGQASGNTIYF.

The V and J genes are TRBV4-3 and TRBJ2-5; TRBD2 matches 9 bases. This CDR3 has 17 residues. In germline, CDR1 is LGHNA, CDR2 YSLEER. The junction had 7 bases not matched to a gene; V was cut back by 0 bases and J by 2 bases. The CDR3 coding sequence is TGCGCCAGCAGCCAAGATCTCCGGCTAGCGGGACAAGAGACCCAGTACTTC. Translation gives CASSQDLRLAGQETQYF.

The chain is built from TRBV7-8 and TRBJ2-1; 9 nucleotides agree with TRBD2. Per the germline V gene, CDR1 is SGHVS and CDR2 is FQNEAQ. The CDR3 length is 19 residues. Trimming at V came to 5 bases and at J to 0 bases, leaving 14 bases not matched to a gene. CDR3 in amino acids: CASSIYWGTSSLSYNEQFF. Written as DNA, the CDR3 is TGTGCCAGCAGCATTTATTGGGGGACTAGCTCTCTCTCCTACAATGAGCAGTTCTTC.

The chain recombines TRBV4-3 with TRBJ2-1; D might be TRBD2 (6 bases). The V end was cut by 0 bases, the J end by 7 bases, with 13 bases between. The germline CDR1 and CDR2 sequences are LGHNA and YSLEER. CDR3 length: 15 amino acids. CDR3 bases: TGCGCCAGCAGCCAAGATCGGAGGGGTGGGAATGAGCAGTTCTTC. It translates to CASSQDRRGGNEQFF.

The chain combines TRBV5-1 with TRBJ1-3; 7 bases align to TRBD1. The germline gives CDR1 SGHRS, CDR2 YFSETQ. The CDR3 is 15 amino acids. Trimming cost V 3 bases and J 0 bases; bases outside gene matches: 3. This CDR3 is CASSWDSLSGNTIYF. Here the CDR3 DNA reads TGCGCCAGCAGCTGGGACAGTCTCTCTGGAAACACCATATATTTT.

The chain couples TRBV7-2 to TRBJ2-7; 7 bases match TRBD1. Germline CDR1 is SGHTA and CDR2 is FQGNSA. The CDR3 covers 11 residues. The V and J ends lost 7 bases and 12 bases, in that order; junction bases with no gene match: 9. The CDR3 coding sequence is TGTGCCAGCACGGCGCAGGACAGGTGGTACTTC. It is translated as CASTAQDRWYF.

The chain has TRBV3-1 (or the pseudogene TRBV3-2) and TRBJ1-4; possible D gene TRBD1, 5 bases. The CDR3 is made up of 14 amino acids. Germline CDR1 LGHDT, CDR2 YNNKEL (reference sequence). The ends were cut back, 4 bases at V and 4 bases at J, with 10 bases in the middle. The CDR3 sequence is CASSPGVVNEKLFF. CDR3 DNA sequence: TGTGCCAGCAGCCCGGGGGTCGTTAATGAAAAACTGTTTTTT.

The chain recombines TRBV9 with TRBJ1-4, with TRBD1 matching 8 bases. Germline CDR1 is SGDLS and CDR2 is YYNGEE. CDR3 size: 17 residues. The J segment lost 3 bases and the V segment lost 2 bases, leaving 9 bases of the junction unmatched. The chain's CDR3 is CASSVNQGAGANEKLFF. The CDR3 nucleotides are TGTGCCAGCAGCGTCAACCAGGGGGCGGGAGCTAATGAAAAACTGTTTTTT.

This chain connects TRBV9 to TRBJ2-2; D is possibly TRBD1 (5 bases). V lost 4 bases, J lost 1 base, and 17 bases lay in between. The germline V gene has CDR1 SGDLS and CDR2 YYNGEE. This CDR3 is built from 17 residues. The CDR3 DNA reads as TGTGCCAGCAGCAGCGCAGGGTGGGGTATGAACACCGGGGAGCTGTTTTTT. It encodes CASSSAGWGMNTGELFF.

This chain joins TRBV7-2 and TRBJ2-3; 14 nucleotides match TRBD2. V lost 4 bases, J lost 1 base, and 7 bases stayed unmatched. From germline, CDR1 is SGHTA and CDR2 FQGNSA. The CDR3 spans 18 residues. CDR3 sequence reads: CASSSRGGLAGGTDTQYF. CDR3 nucleotide sequence: TGTGCCAGCAGCTCCAGAGGGGGACTAGCGGGGGGCACAGATACGCAGTATTTT.